Following are 18 T cell receptor beta chains from one sample sequenced in a study of T cell responses to AZD1222 COVID-19 vaccine. Sequencing was performed with immunoSEQ multiplex PCR; in TCRdb, only in-frame clones are kept and a portion is missing. The repertoire holds around 140,000 clones, about 90% seen once, with around 10% in the top ten. The input for sequencing was peripheral blood, taken 28 days after the second AZD1222 dose. Receptors originate from an adult who received the AZD1222 COVID-19 vaccine.

The chain links TRBV2 to TRBJ2-1; TRBD1 might be the D (5 bases). This CDR3 region has 15 residues. Germline CDR1 reads SNHLY; CDR2 reads FYNNEI. V lost 2 bases, J lost 8 bases, and 16 bases lay in between. The CDR3 sequence is CASSERWQGIYEQFF. The CDR3 DNA is TGTGCCAGCAGTGAAAGGTGGCAGGGTATCTATGAGCAGTTCTTC.

V usage is TRBV6-2 or TRBV6-3 and J usage is TRBJ1-2, with D possibly TRBD1 on 5 matching bases. In germline, CDR1 is MNHEY, CDR2 SVGEGT. The V gene lost 5 bases and the J gene lost 7 bases, with 17 bases spanning the gap. This CDR3 has 14 amino acids. This chain's CDR3 is CASSHGRGSSGYTF. The CDR3 DNA is TGTGCCAGCAGTCACGGAAGGGGATCTTCTGGCTACACCTTC.

The genes are TRBV5-3 and TRBJ1-1; D call uncertain. TRBV5-3 is identified as an open reading frame with a role that is uncertain. This CDR3 contains 17 residues. Trimming removed 0 bases from V and 5 bases from J, with 20 bases in between. The CDR3 coding sequence is TGTGCCAGAAGCTTGGATTTGGGTGGAGGACTTAGTACTGAAGCTTTCTTT. It codes for CARSLDLGGGLSTEAFF.

This clone was recorded once. The chain couples TRBV6-2 or TRBV6-3 to TRBJ1-5, with no clear D. The V end was cut by 0 bases, the J end by 8 bases, with 14 bases between. Germline loops: CDR1 MNHEY, CDR2 SVGEGT. This CDR3 spans 15 amino acids. CDR3 sequence reads: CASSYSSLPGEPQHF. The CDR3 DNA is TGTGCCAGCAGTTACTCGTCCTTACCGGGAGAGCCCCAGCATTTT.

In DNA form, the CDR3 reads TGTGCCAGCAGTTTCTACGGGGGGGCCGACAATGAGCAGTTCTTC. Translated: CASSFYGGADNEQFF. V is TRBV27 and J is TRBJ2-1; 8 bases fit TRBD2. The CDR3 length is 15 residues. From germline, CDR1 is MNHEY and CDR2 SMNVEV (reference sequence). V was pared by 3 bases and J by 5 bases, with 6 bases of the junction left unmatched.

The chain has TRBV28 and TRBJ1-2; D perhaps matches TRBD1 (5 bases). The CDR3 loop spans 15 amino acids. V gave up 4 bases and J gave up 2 bases, with 14 bases separating them. Germline assignment: CDR1 MDHEN and CDR2 SYDVKM. The CDR3 nucleotides read TGTGCCAGCAGTTCTCTCGGGGGGGGGAACTATGGCTACACCTTC. Protein: CASSSLGGGNYGYTF.

This sequence joins TRBV3-1 (or the pseudogene TRBV3-2) and TRBJ2-7; 11 bases map to TRBD2. V lost 0 bases to trimming and J lost 4 bases; unmatched junction nucleotides: 5. Germline-derived CDR1 and CDR2 are LGHDT and YNNKEL (reference sequence). The CDR3 is 16 residues long. CDR3 sequence reads: CASSQEGASGRYEQYF. CDR3 DNA: TGTGCCAGCAGCCAAGAAGGGGCTAGCGGGAGGTACGAGCAGTACTTC.

This clone was seen more than once but under ten times. The sample holds other DNA sequences that translate to the same CDR3. The chain uses TRBV19 and TRBJ1-5; tentative D call: TRBD1 (5 bases). The CDR3 runs to 15 residues. Trimming shortened V by 5 bases and J by 0 bases, and 11 bases separated the two germline ends. CDR1 LNHDA and CDR2 SQIVND come from the germline V gene (reference sequence). In DNA, the CDR3 is TGTGCCAGTAGTCTGACAGACTATAGCAATCAGCCCCAGCATTTT. As protein: CASSLTDYSNQPQHF.

The chain has TRBV19 and TRBJ1-2, with TRBD1 identical over 7 bases. CDR3 length: 14 residues. Trimming removed 5 bases from V and 4 bases from J; junction bases left unmatched: 7. Per germline, CDR1 LNHDA and CDR2 SQIVND (reference sequence). CDR3 amino acids: CASSVTGSVYGYTF. The CDR3 nucleotides are TGTGCCAGTAGTGTGACAGGGTCGGTCTATGGCTACACCTTC.

V gene TRBV7-9 combines with J gene TRBJ2-3, with D tentatively TRBD1 or TRBD2 (7 bases each). V dropped 1 base and J dropped 3 bases, with 14 bases sitting between them. CDR3 length equals 16 residues. Germline V gene sequence: CDR1 SEHNR, CDR2 FQNEAQ (reference sequence). The CDR3 sequence is CASSLGTGLGTDTQYF. The DNA for the CDR3 is TGTGCCAGCAGCTTAGGGACAGGACTAGGAACAGATACGCAGTATTTT. The complete variable domain, with remaining parts taken from reference TRBV7-9 and TRBJ2-3, reads DTGVSQNPRHKITKRGQNVTFRCDPISEHNRLYWYRQTLGQGPEFLTYFQNEAQLEKSRLLSDRFSAERPKGSFSTLEIQRTEQGDSAMYLCASSLGTGLGTDTQYFGPGTRLTVL.

This chain links TRBV6-5 with TRBJ1-2; tentatively, D is TRBD1 (5 bases). The CDR3 contains 14 residues. Trimming shortened V by 7 bases and J by 2 bases, and 14 bases separated the two germline ends. The germline V gene encodes CDR1 MNHEY and CDR2 SVGAGI. As DNA, the CDR3 is TGTGCCAGCAACCGGGACGAACTGAACTATGGCTACACCTTC. This encodes CASNRDELNYGYTF.

The V and J genes are TRBV6-5 and TRBJ1-1, with 8 bases aligning to TRBD1. V lost 4 bases and J lost 4; bases outside the gene matches: 5. The CDR3 is made up of 14 amino acids. Germline V lookup: CDR1 MNHEY, CDR2 SVGAGI. CDR3 sequence reads: CASSSPTGVTEAFF. The DNA of the CDR3 is TGTGCCAGCAGTTCGCCGACAGGGGTCACTGAAGCTTTCTTT.

V is TRBV12-5 and J is TRBJ2-2, with D perhaps matching TRBD2 (6 bases). V was shortened by 6 bases and J by 4 bases, with 18 bases between the two germline ends. This CDR3 comprises 16 residues. Germline V gene sequence: CDR1 LGHNT, CDR2 FRNRAP. CDR3 in amino acids: CASGSGAGLVTGELFF. CDR3 sequence (DNA): TGTGCTAGTGGCTCAGGAGCGGGCCTCGTCACCGGGGAGCTGTTTTTT.

The chain recombines TRBV29-1 with TRBJ1-2; D is unresolved. This CDR3 is built from 10 residues. Germline assignment: CDR1 SQVTM and CDR2 ANQGSEA. V lost 3 bases to trimming and J lost 10 bases, with 9 bases between them. In DNA form, the CDR3 reads TGCAGCGTTGATGCGACCGCCTACACCTTC. It is translated as CSVDATAYTF.

V and J are TRBV19 and TRBJ1-4; D possibly corresponds to TRBD1 (5 bases). The CDR3 is made up of 14 amino acids. CDR1 LNHDA and CDR2 SQIVND come from the germline V gene (reference sequence). Trimming cost V 6 bases and J 14 bases, with 22 bases left between them. The chain's CDR3 is CASSADSTFGKLFF. The CDR3 coding sequence is TGTGCCAGTAGCGCCGACAGCACTTTCGGCAAGCTGTTTTTT.

The genes are TRBV29-1 and TRBJ1-3; D is perhaps TRBD1 (5 bases). There are 15 residues in the CDR3. Trimming removed 7 bases from V and 0 bases from J, with 16 bases in between. The germline V gene has CDR1 SQVTM and CDR2 ANQGSEA. Written as DNA, the CDR3 is TGCAGCGCCCAGTGGTCAGGGTACTCTGGAAACACCATATATTTT. It specifies CSAQWSGYSGNTIYF.

J is TRBJ1-2 and V is TRBV7-8; D gene uncertain. The CDR3 contains 14 residues. V dropped 6 bases and J dropped 0 bases, with 11 bases sitting between them. Germline-derived CDR1 and CDR2 are SGHVS and FQNEAQ. CDR3 bases: TGTGCCAGCAGTCCTCCGCTAGCTAACTATGGCTACACCTTC. Translated: CASSPPLANYGYTF.

The chain employs TRBV19 and TRBJ1-1; D remains unclear. Germline V gene lookup returns CDR1 LNHDA and CDR2 SQIVND (reference sequence). The CDR3 contains 13 residues. V gave up 3 bases and J gave up 1 base, with 6 bases separating them. CDR3 loop: CASSIYQNTEAFF. The CDR3 coding sequence is TGTGCCAGTAGTATCTACCAGAACACTGAAGCTTTCTTT. The complete variable domain, with remaining parts taken from reference TRBV19 and TRBJ1-1, reads DGGITQSPKYLFRKEGQNVTLSCEQNLNHDAMYWYRQDPGQGLRLIYYSQIVNDFQKGDIAEGYSVSREKKESFPLTVTSAQKNPTAFYLCASSIYQNTEAFFGQGTRLTVV.